This entry features one T cell receptor beta chain sequence. These data come from a study of blood T cell repertoires in COVID-19. V was clipped by 0 bases and J by 3 bases, with 12 bases between them. The CDR3 is 15 residues long. CDR1 and CDR2 from the germline V gene are SGDLS and YYNGEE. Here immunoSEQ multiplex PCR was the method, and the copy in TCRdb shows in-frame clones only, minus some. The sample has about 330,000 clones, around 86% seen once. This receptor was identified in a woman aged 18 to 35 who had recovered from COVID-19. This chain connects TRBV9 to TRBJ1-2, with D possibly matching TRBD1 (6 bases). The material sequenced was PBMCs or T cells enriched from blood (not recorded which). The chain's CDR3 is CASSVAAGGHYGYTF. The CDR3 DNA follows: TGTGCCAGCAGCGTAGCTGCGGGGGGGCACTATGGCTACACCTTC.